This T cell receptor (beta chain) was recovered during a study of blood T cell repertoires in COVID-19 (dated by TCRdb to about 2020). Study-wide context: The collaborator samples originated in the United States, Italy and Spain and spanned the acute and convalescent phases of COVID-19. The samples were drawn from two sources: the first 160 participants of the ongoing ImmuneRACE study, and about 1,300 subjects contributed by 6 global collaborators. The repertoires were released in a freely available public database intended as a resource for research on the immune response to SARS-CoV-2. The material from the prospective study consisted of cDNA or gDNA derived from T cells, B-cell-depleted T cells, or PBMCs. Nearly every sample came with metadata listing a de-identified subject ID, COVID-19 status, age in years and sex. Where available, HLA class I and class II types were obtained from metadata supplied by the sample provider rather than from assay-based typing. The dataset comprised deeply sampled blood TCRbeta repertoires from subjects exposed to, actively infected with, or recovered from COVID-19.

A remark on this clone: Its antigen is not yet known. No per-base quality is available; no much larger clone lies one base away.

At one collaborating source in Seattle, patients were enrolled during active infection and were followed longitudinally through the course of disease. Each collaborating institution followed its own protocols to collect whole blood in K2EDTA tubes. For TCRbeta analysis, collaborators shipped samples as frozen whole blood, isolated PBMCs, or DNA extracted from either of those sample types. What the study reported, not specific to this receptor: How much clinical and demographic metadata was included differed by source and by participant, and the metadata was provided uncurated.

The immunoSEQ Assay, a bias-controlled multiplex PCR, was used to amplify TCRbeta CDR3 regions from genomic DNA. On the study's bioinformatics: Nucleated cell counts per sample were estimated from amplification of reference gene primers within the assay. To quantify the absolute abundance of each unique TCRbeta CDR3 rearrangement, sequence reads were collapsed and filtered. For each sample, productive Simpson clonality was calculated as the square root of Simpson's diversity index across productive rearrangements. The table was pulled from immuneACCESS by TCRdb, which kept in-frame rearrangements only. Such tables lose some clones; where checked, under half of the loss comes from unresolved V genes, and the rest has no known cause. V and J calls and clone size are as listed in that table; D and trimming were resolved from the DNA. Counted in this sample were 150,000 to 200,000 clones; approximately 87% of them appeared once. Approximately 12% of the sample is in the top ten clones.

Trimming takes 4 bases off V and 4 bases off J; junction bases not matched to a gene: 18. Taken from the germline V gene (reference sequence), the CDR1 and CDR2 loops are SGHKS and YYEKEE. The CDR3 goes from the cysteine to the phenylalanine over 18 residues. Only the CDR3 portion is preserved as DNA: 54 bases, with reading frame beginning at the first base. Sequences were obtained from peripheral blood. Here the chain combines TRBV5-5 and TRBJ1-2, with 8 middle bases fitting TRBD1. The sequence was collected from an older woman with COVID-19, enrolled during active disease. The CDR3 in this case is CASSRARGTGPRSYGYTF. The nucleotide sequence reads TGTGCCAGCAGCCGCGCCCGGGGGACAGGACCGAGATCCTATGGCTACACCTTC.